These 24 T cell receptor beta chains share one sample of origin, sequenced in a study of CD8 T cells in Susac syndrome. RNA in amounts of about 0.45 to 1 ug was reverse transcribed with random hexamers. One entry per CDR3 protein results from TCRdb running MiXCR on the immunoSEQ multiplex PCR reads. This repertoire shows about 110,000 distinct CDR3 sequences, 90% to 96% found once; its top ten account for approximately 0.092%. The sequencing sample was made of CD4+ T cells from PBMCs. Source of these receptors: a human donor in good health.

The chain has TRBV2 and TRBJ1-1, with 9 bases that match TRBD1. CDR1 is SNHLY and CDR2 is FYNNEI in the germline V gene. V trimming: 0 bases; J trimming: 3 bases; junction bases outside the gene matches: 5. The CDR3 is made up of 16 amino acids. The CDR3 bases are TGTGCCAGCAGTGAAGCGGGGACAGGGCCATACACTGAAGCTTTCTTT. Amino acid sequence: CASSEAGTGPYTEAFF.

The rearrangement uses TRBV5-1 and TRBJ2-7; maybe TRBD2 (5 bases). Per germline, CDR1 SGHRS and CDR2 YFSETQ. The CDR3 is 14 amino acids. The V and J ends lost 3 bases and 0 bases respectively, with 10 bases between them. As DNA, the CDR3 is TGCGCCAGCAGCTCGAGAGGGAACTCCTACGAGCAGTACTTC. This translates into CASSSRGNSYEQYF.

The chain joins TRBV7-2 to TRBJ2-5; 13 bases are a match to TRBD2. CDR1 and CDR2 (germline): SGHTA, FQGNSA. The CDR3 has 17 amino acids. V was clipped by 4 bases and J by 0 bases; unmatched bases: 5. The CDR3 loop reads CASSSGLAGRYQETQYF. CDR3 DNA sequence: TGTGCCAGCAGCTCGGGACTAGCGGGAAGATACCAAGAGACCCAGTACTTC.

The rearrangement uses TRBV4-1 and TRBJ2-7, with TRBD1 identical over 7 bases. This CDR3 is built from 15 residues. Germline V CDR1 and CDR2: MGHRA, YSYEKL. With V trimmed by 1 base and J by 7 bases, 10 bases remained unmatched. The chain's CDR3 is CASSQGGLGGAEQYF. For the CDR3, the DNA is TGCGCCAGCAGCCAAGGGGGATTAGGGGGCGCGGAGCAGTACTTC.

About this clonotype itself: An end of the junction does not agree with germline; a read error may underlie this. The CDR3 coding sequence is TGTGCCAGCAGCTTAGGACCCGGGACGGCTAAATCCTTC. Its translation is CASSLGPGTAKSF. This chain connects TRBV7-9 to TRBJ2-7, with D possibly being TRBD1 or TRBD2 (5 bases each). The CDR3 is 13 amino acids. Germline V gene data show CDR1 as SEHNR and CDR2 as FQNEAQ (reference sequence).

This chain connects TRBV27 to TRBJ2-1, with 10 bases identical to TRBD2. The ends lost 4 bases at V and 4 bases at J; junction bases unmatched: 4. The CDR3 totals 15 residues. Germline V CDR1 and CDR2: MNHEY, SMNVEV (reference sequence). This CDR3 is CASSSIAGGYNEQFF. The CDR3 DNA is TGTGCCAGCAGTTCGATAGCGGGAGGTTACAATGAGCAGTTCTTC.

CDR3 bases: TGTGCCAGCAGTCTGTCCCGGGACAGGGGGACCAATCAGCCCCAGCATTTT. Its protein is CASSLSRDRGTNQPQHF. V is TRBV12-3 or TRBV12-4 and J is TRBJ1-5; TRBD1 matches at 11 bases. Trimming cost V 5 bases and J 3 bases; bases outside gene matches: 9. CDR3 length: 17 residues.

This rearrangement joins TRBV15 to TRBJ1-1; D may be TRBD1 (5 bases). With 4 bases removed from V and 1 base from J, the gap between germline ends came to 13 bases. This CDR3 is built from 15 residues. In germline, CDR1 is LNHNV, CDR2 YYDKDF (reference sequence). In DNA form, the CDR3 reads TGTGCCACCAGCACCCGCAGGGCTGGGAACACTGAAGCTTTCTTT. Translating it yields CATSTRRAGNTEAFF.

J is TRBJ1-2 and V is TRBV20-1; 9 bases agree with TRBD1. Germline-derived CDR1 and CDR2 are DFQATT and SNEGSKA (reference sequence). The J segment lost 7 bases and the V segment lost 3 bases, leaving 6 bases of the junction unmatched. CDR3 length equals 13 residues. The CDR3 DNA reads TGCAGTGCTAGCGACAGGGGGAGAGGTGGCTACACCTTC. Translated, it gives CSASDRGRGGYTF.

The V gene is TRBV6-2 or TRBV6-3, the J gene TRBJ1-1; 9 positions agree with TRBD1. V trimming: 3 bases; J trimming: 10 bases; junction bases outside the gene matches: 9. Germline CDR1 reads MNHEY; CDR2 reads SVGEGT. This CDR3 is 14 amino acids long. The CDR3 protein is CASSYGTGPRGAFF. The CDR3 DNA reads as TGTGCCAGCAGTTATGGGACAGGGCCCCGCGGAGCTTTCTTT.

The chain links TRBV30 to TRBJ2-3, with 12 bases identical to TRBD2. CDR1 and CDR2 from the germline V gene are GTSNPN and SVGIG (reference sequence). CDR3 length equals 14 residues. With 5 bases clipped from V and 4 bases from J, the junction kept 4 bases outside the gene matches. This chain's CDR3 is CAWASGGASDTQYF. CDR3 DNA: TGTGCCTGGGCTAGCGGGGGGGCATCAGATACGCAGTATTTT.

This chain links TRBV30 with TRBJ1-6; the D gene is possibly TRBD1 (5 bases). CDR1 GTSNPN and CDR2 SVGIG come from the germline V gene (reference sequence). Deletions cut 4 bases from V and 7 bases from J, with 14 bases between. The CDR3 loop spans 14 amino acids. CDR3: CAWTHGTRNSPLHF. The CDR3 nucleotides are TGTGCCTGGACCCATGGGACGCGAAATTCACCCCTCCACTTT.

The rearrangement uses TRBV30 and TRBJ1-1; D gene ambiguous. The CDR3 is made up of 13 amino acids. Germline loops: CDR1 GTSNPN, CDR2 SVGIG (reference sequence). V lost 4 bases and J lost 0, with 9 bases in between. The CDR3 region is CAWNPGMNTEAFF. The CDR3 DNA reads TGTGCCTGGAATCCCGGGATGAACACTGAAGCTTTCTTT.

The chain employs TRBV9 and TRBJ2-4; D gene uncertain. Germline values: CDR1 SGDLS, CDR2 YYNGEE. Between the trimmed V and J ends, which lost 4 bases and 8 bases, there was a span of 19 bases. This CDR3 is built from 15 residues. The CDR3 nucleotides read TGTGCCAGCAGCCCCCGAAAGGACGTGGGCGACATTCAGTACTTC. As protein: CASSPRKDVGDIQYF.

J is TRBJ2-5 and V is TRBV19; perhaps TRBD1 as D (5 bases). Looked up from germline, CDR1 is LNHDA and CDR2 is SQIVND (reference sequence). This CDR3 has 15 amino acids. V gave up 3 bases and J gave up 1 base, with 12 bases separating them. The CDR3 DNA reads as TGTGCCAGTAGTATCAGGGTCCAGGCCCAAGAGACCCAGTACTTC. Translating it yields CASSIRVQAQETQYF.

The chain employs TRBV9 and TRBJ2-1; possibly TRBD1 for D (5 bases). The CDR3 sequence is 14 residues long. Per germline, CDR1 SGDLS and CDR2 YYNGEE. V lost 2 bases and J lost 7, with 13 bases in between. DNA for the CDR3: TGTGCCAGCAGCGTCAGGGAATCAGGTAATGAGCAGTTCTTC. It yields the protein CASSVRESGNEQFF.

V usage is TRBV5-4 and J usage is TRBJ2-2; TRBD1 is a possible D gene (5 bases). The germline CDR1 and CDR2 sequences are SGHNT and YYREEE (reference sequence). V was clipped by 4 bases and J by 1 base, with 11 bases between them. The CDR3 consists of 15 residues. The CDR3 protein is CASSSDSLNTGELFF. The CDR3 region has the DNA TGTGCCAGCAGCAGTGACAGTTTGAACACCGGGGAGCTGTTTTTT.

V and J are TRBV30 and TRBJ1-2; no reliable D call. With 8 bases removed from V and 8 bases from J, the gap between germline ends came to 18 bases. The CDR3 has 12 amino acids. CDR1 is GTSNPN, CDR2 SVGIG, per germline (reference sequence). As DNA, the CDR3 is TGTGCCCACTACCGGGCCTCGAGGGGCTACACCTTC. Amino acids: CAHYRASRGYTF.

This clonotype has just one count. The gene calls are TRBV24-1 and TRBJ1-4; the match to TRBD1 covers 9 bases. The CDR3 runs 13 residues. J gave up 8 bases and V 10 bases, and 7 bases lay outside the gene matches. Per germline, CDR1 KGHDR and CDR2 SFDVKD. Here the CDR3 DNA reads TGTGCCACTCGGGACAGGGAAGGCGAAAAACTGTTTTTT. It encodes CATRDREGEKLFF.

The CDR3 DNA is TGTGCCAGCAGAGGCGAAGGACAGGGGGAACACGAGCAGTACTTC. Translation: CASRGEGQGEHEQYF. The chain couples TRBV28 to TRBJ2-7, with 10 positions matching TRBD1. Germline V lookup: CDR1 MDHEN, CDR2 SYDVKM. V lost 6 bases to trimming and J lost 5 bases; unmatched junction nucleotides: 10. The CDR3 totals 15 residues. Variable domain in full (rest from reference TRBV28 and TRBJ2-7): DVKVTQSSRYLVKRTGEKVFLECVQDMDHENMFWYRQDPGLGLRLIYFSYDVKMKEKGDIPEGYSVSREKKERFSLILESASTNQTSMYLCASRGEGQGEHEQYFGPGTRLTVT.

This sequence joins TRBV27 and TRBJ2-7; 10 positions agree with TRBD1. After removal of 4 bases from V and 3 bases from J, the junction contained 3 bases not matched to a gene. Looked up from germline, CDR1 is MNHEY and CDR2 is SMNVEV (reference sequence). The CDR3 spans 14 residues. The CDR3 protein is CASSSRTGGYEQYF. CDR3 coding DNA: TGTGCCAGCAGTTCCCGGACAGGGGGCTACGAGCAGTACTTC.

The CDR3, as DNA: TGTGCCACCAGTGAACCCGGGACTAGCGGGACCAATGAGCAGTTCTTC. Translated: CATSEPGTSGTNEQFF. The rearrangement links TRBV24-1 to TRBJ2-1, with 13 nucleotides matching TRBD2. The CDR3 runs to 16 residues. Germline CDR1 reads KGHDR; CDR2 reads SFDVKD. Unmatched junction bases numbered 5, after V lost 4 bases and J lost 6 bases.

The genes are TRBV6-5 and TRBJ2-7; possibly TRBD1 or TRBD2 for D (5 bases each). The germline V gene has CDR1 MNHEY and CDR2 SVGAGI. This CDR3 has 14 amino acids. With 6 bases removed from V and 7 bases from J, the gap between germline ends came to 19 bases. CDR3: CASRTPGSWGEQYF. The CDR3 DNA sequence: TGTGCCAGCAGGACGCCGGGGAGTTGGGGGGAGCAGTACTTC.

The chain recombines TRBV7-2 with TRBJ2-2; 9 bases align to TRBD2. The CDR3 is made up of 17 amino acids. The V segment lost 1 base and the J segment 7 bases; nucleotides outside the gene matches: 10. Per the germline V gene, CDR1 is SGHTA and CDR2 is FQGNSA. CDR3 coding DNA: TGTGCCAGCAGCTTAGAGGCCAGCGGGAGGCCGGGCGGGGAGCTGTTTTTT. Residues: CASSLEASGRPGGELFF.